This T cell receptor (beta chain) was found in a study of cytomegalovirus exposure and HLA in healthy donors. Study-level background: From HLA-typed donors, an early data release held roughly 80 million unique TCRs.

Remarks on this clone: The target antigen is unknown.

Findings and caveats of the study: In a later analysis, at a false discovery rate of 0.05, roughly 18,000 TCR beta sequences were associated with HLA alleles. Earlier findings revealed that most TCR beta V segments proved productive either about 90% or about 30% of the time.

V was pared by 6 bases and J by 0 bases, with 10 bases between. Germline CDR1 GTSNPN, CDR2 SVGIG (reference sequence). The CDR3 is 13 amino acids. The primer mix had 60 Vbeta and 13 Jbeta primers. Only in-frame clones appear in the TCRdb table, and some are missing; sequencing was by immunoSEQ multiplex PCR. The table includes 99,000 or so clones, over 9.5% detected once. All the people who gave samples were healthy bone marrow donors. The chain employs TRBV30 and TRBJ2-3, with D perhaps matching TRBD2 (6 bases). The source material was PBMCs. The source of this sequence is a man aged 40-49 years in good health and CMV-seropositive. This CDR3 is CACDGTSTDTQYF. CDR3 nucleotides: TGTGCCTGCGACGGGACTAGCACAGATACGCAGTATTTT.